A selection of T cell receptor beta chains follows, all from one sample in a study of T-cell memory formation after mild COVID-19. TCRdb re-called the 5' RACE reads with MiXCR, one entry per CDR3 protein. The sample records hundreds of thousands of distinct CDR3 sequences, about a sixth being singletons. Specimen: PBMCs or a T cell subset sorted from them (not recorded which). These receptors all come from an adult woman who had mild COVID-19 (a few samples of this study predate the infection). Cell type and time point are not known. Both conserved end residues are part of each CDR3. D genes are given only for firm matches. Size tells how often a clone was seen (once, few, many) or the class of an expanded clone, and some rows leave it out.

DNA: TGCGCCAGCAGCACCTTCTACTCGGGCCAAGAGACCCAGTACTTC; CDR3: CASSTFYSGQETQYF; D: .; V: TRBV5-1; size: few; J: TRBJ2-5
DNA: TGTGCCAGCAGTTTATTCGGGGGACCGAACACCGGGGAGCTGTTTTTT; CDR3: CASSLFGGPNTGELFF; D: .; V: TRBV12-3/TRBV12-4; size: .; J: TRBJ2-2
DNA: TGCGCCAGCAGCCAGGGACAGGGGGCAGGCTATGAGCAGTTCTTC; CDR3: CASSQGQGAGYEQFF; D: TRBD1; V: TRBV4-1; size: few; J: TRBJ2-1
DNA: TGTGCCAGCAGCTTAGCGCCAGGTCCCCAAGAGACCCAGTACTTC; CDR3: CASSLAPGPQETQYF; D: .; V: TRBV7-9; size: few; J: TRBJ2-5
DNA: TGTGCCATCAGTGAGCAGGGGACTAATCAGCCCCAGCATTTT; CDR3: CAISEQGTNQPQHF; D: .; V: TRBV10-3; size: few; J: TRBJ1-5
DNA: TGTGCCAGCAGCTCTGACAGGGGGGCCTACGAGCAGTACTTC; CDR3: CASSSDRGAYEQYF; D: TRBD1; V: TRBV7-2; size: few; J: TRBJ2-7
DNA: TGCGCCAGCAGCTCATCGGGACAGGGATCTGGAAACACCATATATTTT; CDR3: CASSSSGQGSGNTIYF; D: TRBD1; V: TRBV5-1; size: many; J: TRBJ1-3
DNA: TGTGCCAGCAGCTCGATCTCCTCTAGCGGGGCTTCCTACGAGCAGTACTTC; CDR3: CASSSISSSGASYEQYF; D: TRBD2; V: TRBV11-2; size: .; J: TRBJ2-7
DNA: TGCGCCAGCAGCCAAGATTTGGCAACAGGGTTTTATGGCTACACCTTC; CDR3: CASSQDLATGFYGYTF; D: .; V: TRBV4-1; size: few; J: TRBJ1-2
DNA: TGTGCCAGCAGCAAGACTGGGACCCCACCAGACACTGAAGCTTTCTTT; CDR3: CASSKTGTPPDTEAFF; D: .; V: TRBV9; size: many; J: TRBJ1-1
DNA: TGTGCCAGCAGCTTGGTCGGGGGGGCCCGGGGAAATGAGCAGTTCTTC; CDR3: CASSLVGGARGNEQFF; D: TRBD2; V: TRBV5-5; size: few; J: TRBJ2-1
DNA: TGTGCCAGCAGCTTGACTAGCGGTGGATCCTCCTACGAGCAGTACTTC; CDR3: CASSLTSGGSSYEQYF; D: TRBD2; V: TRBV7-8; size: .; J: TRBJ2-7
DNA: TGTGCCAGCAGGCTTCCTCCCATGAACACTGAAGCTTTCTTT; CDR3: CASRLPPMNTEAFF; D: .; V: TRBV7-9; size: .; J: TRBJ1-1
DNA: TGCAGCGCTGCCATGGACGGACGCTATGGCTACACCTTC; CDR3: CSAAMDGRYGYTF; D: .; V: TRBV29-1; size: few; J: TRBJ1-2
DNA: TGTGCCAGTAGTATAGGCCTTGGGACTAGCGGGAGGGCCTACGAGCAGTACTTC; CDR3: CASSIGLGTSGRAYEQYF; D: TRBD2; V: TRBV19; size: .; J: TRBJ2-7
DNA: TGTGCCAGCAGTTTCTCAGCAGGGTGGGCCTACGAGCAGTACTTC; CDR3: CASSFSAGWAYEQYF; D: .; V: TRBV27; size: few; J: TRBJ2-7
DNA: TGCGCCAGCAGCCAACCCACGAAAGACAGGGTCGCTGAAGCTTTCTTT; CDR3: CASSQPTKDRVAEAFF; D: TRBD1; V: TRBV4-1; size: .; J: TRBJ1-1
DNA: TGCAGCGTTGGTCCCTCGACAGGGGGCACCTACAATGAGCAGTTCTTC; CDR3: CSVGPSTGGTYNEQFF; D: TRBD1; V: TRBV29-1; size: .; J: TRBJ2-1
DNA: TGTGCCAGCACTAGGGCGGGAGGCGAGCAGTTCTTC; CDR3: CASTRAGGEQFF; D: TRBD2; V: TRBV7-9; size: few; J: TRBJ2-1
DNA: TGTGCCAGCAGTCACGGGATCAACTACAATGAGCAGTTCTTC; CDR3: CASSHGINYNEQFF; D: .; V: TRBV12-3/TRBV12-4; size: few; J: TRBJ2-1
DNA: TGCGCCAGCAGCTTGAATCAGCCGGAAACGAATGAAAAACTGTTTTTT; CDR3: CASSLNQPETNEKLFF; D: .; V: TRBV5-1; size: few; J: TRBJ1-4
DNA: TGCAGTGCTAACACCCGAAACTCCGGACTAGCGGGGGGGTTAGTAGTCTCCTACGAGCAGTACTTC; CDR3: CSANTRNSGLAGGLVVSYEQYF; D: TRBD2; V: TRBV20-1; size: .; J: TRBJ2-7
DNA: TGTGCCAGCAGCCAAAACCCCTACAATGAGCAGTTCTTC; CDR3: CASSQNPYNEQFF; D: .; V: TRBV7-2; size: few; J: TRBJ2-1
DNA: TGTGCCAGCAGCCTCCCGGGCGGGGAGGTGCAGTTCTTC; CDR3: CASSLPGGEVQFF; D: .; V: TRBV13; size: few; J: TRBJ2-1
DNA: TGTGCCAGCAGCTTAGTCTTGGGGACAGAGGGCACTGAAGCTTTCTTT; CDR3: CASSLVLGTEGTEAFF; D: TRBD1; V: TRBV7-9; size: .; J: TRBJ1-1
DNA: TGTGCCACCAGCAGAGCCTCGGTGACTAGCGGGAGGGTCTATGAGCAGTTCTTC; CDR3: CATSRASVTSGRVYEQFF; D: TRBD2; V: TRBV15; size: few; J: TRBJ2-1
DNA: TGTGCCAGCAGCGTAGGTCAGGAGCAGTTCTTC; CDR3: CASSVGQEQFF; D: .; V: TRBV9; size: few; J: TRBJ2-1
DNA: TGTGCCAGCAGTTACATTTCACACAAGAACACTGAAGCTTTCTTT; CDR3: CASSYISHKNTEAFF; D: .; V: TRBV6-5; size: .; J: TRBJ1-1
DNA: TGTGCCACCAGTGGGGCAGCCAAAAACATTCAGTACTTC; CDR3: CATSGAAKNIQYF; D: .; V: TRBV24-1; size: few; J: TRBJ2-4
DNA: TGTGCCAGCAGCGTAGTCGGAGCGCGGGGGGACGAGCAGTACTTC; CDR3: CASSVVGARGDEQYF; D: TRBD2; V: TRBV9; size: few; J: TRBJ2-7
DNA: TGCAGTGTAAAGGTGGGAGACACTGAAGCTTTCTTT; CDR3: CSVKVGDTEAFF; D: .; V: TRBV20-1; size: few; J: TRBJ1-1
DNA: TGCGCCAGCAGCCAACTCACCAGGGCGACGAACACTGAAGCTTTCTTT; CDR3: CASSQLTRATNTEAFF; D: .; V: TRBV4-3; size: .; J: TRBJ1-1
DNA: TGTGCCAGCAGTTGGTATAGCGCAACCGTGGAGACCCAGTACTTC; CDR3: CASSWYSATVETQYF; D: .; V: TRBV27; size: .; J: TRBJ2-5
DNA: TGTGCCAGCAGTTTGTCCGGGACAGGGGGCGAGCAGTACTTC; CDR3: CASSLSGTGGEQYF; D: TRBD1; V: TRBV2; size: .; J: TRBJ2-7
DNA: TGTGCCATCGCTCACCCGGGACAGGGGATCTCTGGGGCCAACGTCCTGACTTTC; CDR3: CAIAHPGQGISGANVLTF; D: TRBD1; V: TRBV10-3; size: few; J: TRBJ2-6
DNA: TGCAGTGCTAGTCGGGCTAGCGCTACAGATACGCAGTATTTT; CDR3: CSASRASATDTQYF; D: .; V: TRBV20-1; size: .; J: TRBJ2-3
DNA: TGTGCCAGCAGCTTAGAATGGTTGGAAAGCGGGGGCCTTGGCGATACGCAGTATTTT; CDR3: CASSLEWLESGGLGDTQYF; D: TRBD2; V: TRBV7-8; size: few; J: TRBJ2-3
DNA: TGCAGTGCTAGGCTCTTCTCTGGGGACAATTCACCCCTCCACTTT; CDR3: CSARLFSGDNSPLHF; D: .; V: TRBV20-1; size: .; J: TRBJ1-6
DNA: TGTGCCTGGAGAAGAAGACGACTAGCGGGGGAGGCGGCCCAGTACTTC; CDR3: CAWRRRRLAGEAAQYF; D: TRBD2; V: TRBV30; size: few; J: TRBJ2-5
DNA: TGTGCCAGCAGCTTAGTACAGTCGCTCCCAGCAGATACGCAGTATTTT; CDR3: CASSLVQSLPADTQYF; D: .; V: TRBV13; size: few; J: TRBJ2-3
DNA: TGTGCCAGCAATTTAGCGGGATCCTCCTACGAGCAGTACTTC; CDR3: CASNLAGSSYEQYF; D: TRBD2; V: TRBV12-3/TRBV12-4; size: few; J: TRBJ2-7
DNA: TGCAGTGCTAGAGATGAAGGGGCCCGGGAGACCCAGTACTTC; CDR3: CSARDEGARETQYF; D: .; V: TRBV20-1; size: few; J: TRBJ2-5
DNA: TGTGCCAGCAGTCCGACAGACTCTGGAAACACCATATATTTT; CDR3: CASSPTDSGNTIYF; D: .; V: TRBV2; size: few; J: TRBJ1-3